This is a list of T cell receptor beta chains from one sample in a study of beta chain features in type 1 diabetes. Libraries were prepared by immunoSEQ multiplex PCR; TCRdb keeps only in-frame clonotypes and omits some of them. The top ten clones hold roughly 0.035% of a sample with 400,000 to 500,000 clones, approximately 13% of them seen once. Source material: naive CD4+ T cells from blood. These TCRs come from a man aged 30 to 39 in good health. Each CDR3 is given with its conserved first and last residue. The D gene is left open where the match is weak. Part of the rows lack a size; the others show once, few, many or a class for expanded clones.

cdr3_aa	cdr3_nt	clone_size	d_call	cdr3_length	j_call	v_call
CAWSVLVPGRAKSEQFF	TGTGCCTGGAGTGTACTGGTTCCCGGGAGGGCCAAAAGTGAGCAGTTCTTC	many	TRBD2	17	TRBJ2-1	TRBV30
CASTWTPTNEKLFF	TGTGCCAGCACGTGGACACCAACTAATGAAAAACTGTTTTTT	-	-	14	TRBJ1-4	TRBV6-6
CASSFRDNGRDTQYF	TGTGCCAGCAGTTTCCGGGACAATGGGCGCGATACGCAGTATTTT	few	-	15	TRBJ2-3	TRBV28
CASSQDEREGGTDTQYF	TGTGCCAGCAGCCAAGACGAGCGGGAGGGAGGAACAGATACGCAGTATTTT	-	TRBD2	17	TRBJ2-3	TRBV4-2
CASSHRRVVGETQYF	TGTGCCAGCAGCCATAGGAGGGTCGTGGGAGAGACCCAGTACTTC	-	-	15	TRBJ2-5	TRBV7-2
CASSFRYQETQYF	TGTGCCAGCAGCTTCAGGTACCAAGAGACCCAGTACTTC	-	-	13	TRBJ2-5	TRBV5-4
CASSLRTSGSLRETQYF	TGTGCCAGCAGCTTGAGGACTAGCGGGAGTCTACGAGAGACCCAGTACTTC	-	TRBD2	17	TRBJ2-5	TRBV11-1
CASTPGNTIYF	TGTGCCAGTACTCCCGGAAACACCATATATTTT	-	-	11	TRBJ1-3	TRBV25-1
CASSLGTSGPTSYNEQFF	TGTGCCAGCAGCCTCGGGACTAGCGGGCCCACATCCTACAATGAGCAGTTCTTC	-	TRBD2	18	TRBJ2-1	TRBV5-4
CAISESQAQTEAFF	TGTGCCATCAGTGAGTCACAGGCTCAAACTGAAGCTTTCTTT	few	-	14	TRBJ1-1	TRBV10-3
CASSQRGHPLLNTEAFF	TGTGCCAGCAGCCAACGGGGCCACCCTTTACTGAACACTGAAGCTTTCTTT	-	-	17	TRBJ1-1	TRBV14
CASREVGLADHYNEQFF	TGTGCCAGCAGGGAGGTGGGACTAGCGGATCACTACAATGAGCAGTTCTTC	-	TRBD2	17	TRBJ2-1	TRBV28
CASSLPLIDYGYTF	TGTGCCAGCAGCTTACCACTAATCGACTATGGCTACACCTTC	-	-	14	TRBJ1-2	TRBV7-9
CASSPSTADEQYF	TGTGCCAGCTCACCAAGCACAGCCGACGAGCAGTACTTC	few	-	13	TRBJ2-7	TRBV18
CASSLGIRTGADGYTF	TGTGCCAGCAGCTTAGGTATTAGGACAGGGGCGGATGGCTACACCTTC	-	TRBD1	16	TRBJ1-2	TRBV11-2
CSVVSVGPNGVLTF	TGCAGCGTTGTGAGTGTGGGGCCGAACGGCGTCCTGACTTTC	many	-	14	TRBJ2-6	TRBV29-1
CASSLPLANTGELFF	TGTGCCAGCAGCTTACCCCTAGCGAACACCGGGGAGCTGTTTTTT	few	-	15	TRBJ2-2	TRBV7-9
CASSRKGQTVADTQYF	TGTGCCAGCAGCCGGAAGGGACAGACAGTTGCAGATACGCAGTATTTT	few	TRBD1	16	TRBJ2-3	TRBV7-9
CSVGERGAYNEQFF	TGCAGCGTCGGGGAGCGGGGTGCTTACAATGAGCAGTTCTTC	few	TRBD2	14	TRBJ2-1	TRBV29-1
CATSRDDYGYTF	TGTGCCACCAGCAGAGATGACTATGGCTACACCTTC	-	-	12	TRBJ1-2	TRBV15
CASSPQTGGGYGYTF	TGTGCCAGCAGCCCCCAGACAGGGGGCGGCTATGGCTACACCTTC	few	TRBD1	15	TRBJ1-2	TRBV7-2
CASSSNAGYTF	TGTGCCAGCAGCTCCAATGCGGGCTACACCTTC	-	-	11	TRBJ1-2	TRBV5-6
CASSPRLGSNEQFF	TGCGCCAGCAGCCCAAGACTAGGGAGTAATGAGCAGTTCTTC	few	-	14	TRBJ2-1	TRBV4-3
CASSLAKYAQAENEQFF	TGTGCCAGCAGCTTAGCTAAGTACGCCCAAGCGGAAAATGAGCAGTTCTTC	few	-	17	TRBJ2-1	TRBV7-6
CASPRRVRSPLHF	TGTGCCAGCCCGCGGCGGGTCCGTTCACCCCTCCACTTT	-	-	13	TRBJ1-6	TRBV27
CASSALAGGPETKYF	TGTGCCAGCAGCGCCCTAGCGGGGGGGCCGGAGACAAAGTACTTC	few	TRBD2	15	TRBJ2-5	TRBV7-9
CASIPVAVWAAPNEKLFF	TGTGCCAGCATCCCAGTAGCGGTGTGGGCCGCGCCTAATGAAAAACTGTTTTTT	-	-	18	TRBJ1-4	TRBV9
CSVEAGEQFF	TGCAGCGTTGAAGCCGGTGAGCAGTTCTTC	few	-	10	TRBJ2-1	TRBV29-1
CASSTGAYGYTF	TGTGCCAGCAGCACCGGAGCCTATGGCTACACCTTC	few	-	12	TRBJ1-2	TRBV7-2
CASSRDRAWNTEAFF	TGTGCCAGCTCGCGGGACCGGGCCTGGAACACTGAAGCTTTCTTT	few	-	15	TRBJ1-1	TRBV18
CSVEMGGGNEQFF	TGCAGCGTTGAAATGGGCGGGGGGAATGAGCAGTTCTTC	-	TRBD2	13	TRBJ2-1	TRBV29-1
CASSYRGNTEAFF	TGTGCCAGCAGCTACAGGGGGAACACTGAAGCTTTCTTT	-	TRBD1	13	TRBJ1-1	TRBV7-2
CASSQDLGREETQYF	TGCGCCAGCAGCCAAGATCTCGGACGTGAGGAGACCCAGTACTTC	few	-	15	TRBJ2-5	TRBV4-1